The 7 T cell receptor beta chains presented below share a single source sample, sequenced in a study of long-term antiretroviral therapy in people with HIV. This was the immunoSEQ v3.0 assay at survey level. Libraries were prepared by immunoSEQ multiplex PCR; TCRdb keeps only in-frame clonotypes and omits some of them. The sample holds about 18,000 clones; 78% are singletons and the top ten take approximately 14%. This specimen consisted of unsorted PBMCs, obtained 0.3 years after starting antiretroviral therapy. These receptors were obtained from a woman aged 45-59 years with HIV.

The chain joins TRBV5-1 to TRBJ1-6; no firm D call. The ends were cut back, 0 bases at V and 7 bases at J, with 11 bases in the middle. This CDR3 comprises 15 residues. Germline loops: CDR1 SGHRS, CDR2 YFSETQ. In nucleotides, the CDR3 is TGCGCCAGCAGCTTGGAGCCCAACGCGAATTCACCCCTCCACTTT. It translates to CASSLEPNANSPLHF.

The V gene is TRBV5-1, the J gene TRBJ2-5; 7 bases align to TRBD1. V shed 0 bases, J shed 4 bases, and the junction held 0 bases outside the gene matches. CDR1 and CDR2 (germline): SGHRS, YFSETQ. The CDR3 has 13 residues. The CDR3 bases are TGCGCCAGCAGCTTGGCAGGGGGAGAGACCCAGTACTTC. Translation: CASSLAGGETQYF.

This chain uses TRBV5-6 with TRBJ2-7; D not certain. The germline V and J ends were trimmed by 1 base and 5 bases, with 13 bases remaining between them. Germline CDR1 reads SGHDT; CDR2 reads YYEEEE. The CDR3 covers 14 residues. The CDR3 region is CASSLSAGKDEQYV. The CDR3, as DNA: TGTGCCAGCAGCTTGTCCGCAGGAAAGGACGAGCAGTACGTC.

This rearrangement joins TRBV15 to TRBJ2-5, with a possible D match to TRBD2 (5 bases). V gave up 2 bases and J gave up 3 bases, with 7 bases separating them. The CDR3 consists of 13 residues. Germline-derived CDR1 and CDR2 are LNHNV and YYDKDF (reference sequence). The CDR3 DNA follows: TGTGCCACCAGCAGAATGGAGGAAGAGACCCAGTACTTC. This codes for CATSRMEEETQYF.

J is TRBJ2-5 and V is TRBV27; no definite D call. CDR1 is MNHEY, CDR2 SMNVEV, per germline (reference sequence). V shed 6 bases and J shed 7 bases, with 12 bases lying between them. The CDR3 is made up of 12 amino acids. CDR3 in DNA: TGTGCCAGCAGGTCACGTAAATCGACCCAGTACTTC. This gives the protein CASRSRKSTQYF.

The CDR3: CASSTRAWGLGGTYEQYF. CDR3 nucleotides: TGTGCCAGCAGCACCCGCGCCTGGGGTCTGGGGGGTACCTACGAGCAGTACTTC. The chain couples TRBV7-2 to TRBJ2-7; perhaps TRBD2 as D (6 bases). Deletions cut 5 bases from V and 2 bases from J, with 25 bases between. The germline V gene encodes CDR1 SGHTA and CDR2 FQGNSA. CDR3 size: 18 residues.

This chain connects TRBV4-1 to TRBJ1-5; D uncertain. CDR1 MGHRA and CDR2 YSYEKL come from the germline V gene. The length of the CDR3 is 12 residues. V lost 3 bases and J lost 6, with 6 bases in between. CDR3 in amino acids: CASSHIGQPQHF. CDR3 DNA sequence: TGCGCCAGCAGCCATATCGGTCAGCCCCAGCATTTT.